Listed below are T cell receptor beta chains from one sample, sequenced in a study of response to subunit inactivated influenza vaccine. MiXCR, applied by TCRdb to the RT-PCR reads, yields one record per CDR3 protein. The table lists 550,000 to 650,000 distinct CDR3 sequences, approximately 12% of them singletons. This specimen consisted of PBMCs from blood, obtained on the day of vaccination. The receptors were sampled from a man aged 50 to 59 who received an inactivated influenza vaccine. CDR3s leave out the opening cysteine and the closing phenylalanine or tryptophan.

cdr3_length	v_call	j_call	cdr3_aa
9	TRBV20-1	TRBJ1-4	SARVREKLF
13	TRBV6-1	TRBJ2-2	ASPPRPINTGELF
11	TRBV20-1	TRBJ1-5	SANKDSNQPQH
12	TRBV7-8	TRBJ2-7	ASTHGGTAYEQY
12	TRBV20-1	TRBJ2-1	SASRAGIYNEQF
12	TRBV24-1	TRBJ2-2	ATSDLGLAGELF
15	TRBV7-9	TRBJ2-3	ASSSMKPGLAVDTQY
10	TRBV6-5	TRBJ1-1	ASRSDRTEAF
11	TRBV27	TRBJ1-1	ASSFHGSTEAF
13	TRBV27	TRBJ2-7	ASSSRALSSYEQY
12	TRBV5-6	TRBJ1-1	ASSPNGQALFAF
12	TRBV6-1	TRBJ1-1	ASLDGTGGLEAF
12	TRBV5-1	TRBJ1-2	ASSPGAMWDGYT
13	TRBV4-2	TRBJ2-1	ASSQLGGSYNEQF
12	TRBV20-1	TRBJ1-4	SARPGPSTEKLF
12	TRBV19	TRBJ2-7	ASRKSDSSYEQY
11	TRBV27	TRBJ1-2	ASSFGPYYGYT
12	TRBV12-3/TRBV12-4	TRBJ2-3	ASSPFLGRDTQY
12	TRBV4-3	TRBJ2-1	ASSPGSGYNEQF
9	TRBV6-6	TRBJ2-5	ASSPTGAPY
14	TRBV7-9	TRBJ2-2	ASSLVLAWDTGELF
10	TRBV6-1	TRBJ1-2	ASSEQVGGYT
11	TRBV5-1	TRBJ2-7	ASSLDWGYEQY
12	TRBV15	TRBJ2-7	ATANKKTASEQY
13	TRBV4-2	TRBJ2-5	ASSQDLSIQETQY
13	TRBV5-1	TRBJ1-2	ASSPDRLWVYGYT
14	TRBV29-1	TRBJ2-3	SVLPQGSVTTDTQY
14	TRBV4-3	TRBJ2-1	ASSQFAYLSYNEQF
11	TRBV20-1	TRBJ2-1	SATGGRYNEQF
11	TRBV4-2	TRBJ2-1	ASSQDPPSQQF
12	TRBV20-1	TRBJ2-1	SARPSAGNNEQF
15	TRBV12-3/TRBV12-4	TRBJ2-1	ASSLSWLLSSYNEQF
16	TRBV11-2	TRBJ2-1	ASSLRQLGTSEDNEQF
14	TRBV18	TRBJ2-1	ASSPTGERGRNEQF
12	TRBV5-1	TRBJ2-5	ASSVGQAQETQY
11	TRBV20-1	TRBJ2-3	SALGPLTDTQY
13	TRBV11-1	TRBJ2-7	ASSLAASGAYEQY
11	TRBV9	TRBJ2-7	ARVRLRSYEQY
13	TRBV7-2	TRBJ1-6	ASSLRQGGNSPLH
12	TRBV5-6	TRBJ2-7	ASSLGQLLGEQY
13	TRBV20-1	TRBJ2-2	SARVAGAVTGELF
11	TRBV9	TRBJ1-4	ASSRDRFEKLF
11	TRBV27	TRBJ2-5	ASSWRQQETQY